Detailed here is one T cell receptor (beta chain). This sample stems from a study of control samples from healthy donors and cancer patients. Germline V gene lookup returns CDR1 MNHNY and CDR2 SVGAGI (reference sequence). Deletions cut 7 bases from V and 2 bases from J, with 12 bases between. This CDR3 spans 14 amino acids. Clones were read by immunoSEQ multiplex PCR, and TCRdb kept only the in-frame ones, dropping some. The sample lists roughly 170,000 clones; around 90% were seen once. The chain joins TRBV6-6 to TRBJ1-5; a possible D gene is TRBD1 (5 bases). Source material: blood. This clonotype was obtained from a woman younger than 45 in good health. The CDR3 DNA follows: TGTGCCAGCAAGGGGTTGGGTGGCAATCAGCCCCAGCATTTT. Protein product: CASKGLGGNQPQHF.